A single TCR beta chain is shown here with its context. This CDR3 is built from 18 residues. Trimming at V came to 4 bases and at J to 8 bases, leaving 17 bases not matched to a gene. From germline, CDR1 is PRHDT and CDR2 FYEKMQ (reference sequence). This record comes from a study of PD-1 blockade in mismatch repair-deficient tumors. Profiled with immunoSEQ multiplex PCR; TCRdb holds only in-frame clones, not every one. The sample holds roughly 130,000 clones, roughly 86% seen once. The sequence was collected from an adult with mismatch repair-deficient cancer. The material sequenced was peripheral blood, taken approximately 72 weeks after starting pembrolizumab. The chain recombines TRBV13 with TRBJ2-1, with 10 nucleotides matching TRBD2. The CDR3 loop reads CASSSRDLAGVDADEQFF. In nucleotides, the CDR3 is TGTGCCAGCAGCTCCCGGGATCTAGCGGGAGTTGATGCCGATGAGCAGTTCTTC.